What follows are 25 T cell receptor beta chains derived from one specimen sequenced in a study of GPR56 and killer-like receptors on CD4 memory cells. With the reads reprocessed, TCRdb shows one record per CDR3 protein and no DNA. This table holds some 2,100 distinct CDR3 sequences. Cells were FACS-enriched into one of five CD4+ populations defined by killer cell lectin-like receptor and GPR56 expression. The specimen sequenced was memory CD4+ T cells from blood. All receptors derive from a human donor in good health.

This clonotype is classed as medium-sized by frequency. The genes are TRBV18 and TRBJ1-1; TCRdb outputs TRBD1, but without DNA this stays unchecked. From germline, CDR1 is KGHSH and CDR2 LQKENI. This CDR3 spans 15 amino acids. CDR3 loop: CASSPDRGQGTEAFF.

The chain links TRBV5-1 to TRBJ2-3; TCRdb designates TRBD1, a call that cannot be tested without DNA. The length of the CDR3 is 13 residues. Germline V gene data show CDR1 as SGHRS and CDR2 as YFSETQ. CDR3 region: CASSLERQGPQYF.

Frequency places this clonotype as large. The V and J genes are TRBV27 and TRBJ2-3; TCRdb outputs TRBD2, but without DNA this stays unchecked. The CDR3 extends over 18 amino acids. CDR1 is MNHEY and CDR2 is SMNVEV in the germline V gene (reference sequence). The CDR3 here is CASSLPLTSGRGIDTQYF.

This clonotype shows up as medium-sized by frequency. This chain uses TRBV7-2 with TRBJ2-2; without DNA, the TCRdb call of TRBD1 cannot be checked. The germline V gene encodes CDR1 SGHTA and CDR2 FQGNSA. This CDR3 contains 13 residues. The CDR3 is CASSRQVAGELFF.

Frequency places this clonotype as large. The gene calls are TRBV6-2 or TRBV6-3 and TRBJ2-1; TCRdb returns TRBD2, unconfirmable since there is no DNA. This CDR3 has 16 residues. Germline V gene data show CDR1 as MNHEY and CDR2 as SVGEGT. CDR3 amino acids: CASSYRLAGGPNEQFF.

By frequency, this clonotype registers medium-sized. The gene calls are TRBV18 and TRBJ2-5. The CDR3 totals 13 residues. Germline values: CDR1 KGHSH, CDR2 LQKENI. The CDR3 sequence is CASSLQTQETQYF.

The J gene is TRBJ1-5, the V gene TRBV20-1; TCRdb selects TRBD1, and the lack of DNA leaves this call unchecked. The CDR3 consists of 14 residues. Germline values: CDR1 DFQATT, CDR2 SNEGSKA (reference sequence). CDR3 sequence reads: CSARHGQRNQPQHF.

The chain has TRBV7-9 and TRBJ2-7; without DNA, the TCRdb call of TRBD1 cannot be checked. Germline V gene lookup returns CDR1 SEHNR and CDR2 FQNEAQ (reference sequence). There are 15 residues in the CDR3. The CDR3 here is CASSSWTGSGYEQYF. Drawing the rest from reference TRBV7-9 and TRBJ2-7, the complete variable domain is DTGVSQNPRHKITKRGQNVTFRCDPISEHNRLYWYRQTLGQGPEFLTYFQNEAQLEKSRLLSDRFSAERPKGSFSTLEIQRTEQGDSAMYLCASSSWTGSGYEQYFGPGTRLTVT.

CDR3 residues: CASSLRDYSDTQYF. This rearrangement joins TRBV7-3 to TRBJ2-3; TCRdb's D call of TRBD2 is untestable without DNA. The CDR3 is 14 residues long. Germline lookup yields CDR1 SGHTA and CDR2 FQGTGA.

The rearrangement links TRBV2 to TRBJ1-4; TCRdb lists TRBD1, though no DNA is available to test this call. Germline V gene lookup returns CDR1 SNHLY and CDR2 FYNNEI. This CDR3 is built from 15 residues. The CDR3 loop is CASSWGGTGVEKLFF.

By frequency, this clonotype registers medium-sized. This chain joins TRBV7-2 and TRBJ2-7; absent DNA, TCRdb's TRBD2 call cannot be checked. The CDR3 runs to 15 residues. Germline lookup yields CDR1 SGHTA and CDR2 FQGNSA. The CDR3 protein is CASSLVVAGAGEQYF. Combining the CDR3 with reference TRBV7-2 and TRBJ2-7 gives the whole variable domain GAGVSQSPSNKVTEKGKDVELRCDPISGHTALYWYRQSLGQGLEFLIYFQGNSAPDKSGLPSDRFSAERTGGSVSTLTIQRTQQEDSAVYLCASSLVVAGAGEQYFGPGTRLTVT.

This clonotype ranks as large in terms of frequency. This rearrangement joins TRBV6-1 to TRBJ1-5. The CDR3 contains 15 residues. CDR1 is MNHNS and CDR2 is SASEGT in the germline V gene. This CDR3 reads CASSVSEFSNQPQHF.

Judged by frequency, this clonotype is medium-sized. The CDR3 here is CASSVASDAYEQYF. The rearrangement uses TRBV9 and TRBJ2-7. The germline CDR1 and CDR2 sequences are SGDLS and YYNGEE. CDR3 length: 14 amino acids.

In terms of frequency, this clonotype is medium-sized. The rearrangement links TRBV6-2 or TRBV6-3 to TRBJ2-1; no DNA is available, so the TRBD2 call from TCRdb remains unchecked. The CDR3 consists of 14 residues. CDR1 is MNHEY and CDR2 is SVGEGT in the germline V gene. CDR3 region: CASSFGGGYNEQFF.

According to its frequency, this clonotype is large. The rearrangement uses TRBV10-3 and TRBJ2-2; the TCRdb call, TRBD1, lacks DNA for checking. The CDR3 is 14 residues long. Germline V gene data show CDR1 as ENHRY and CDR2 as SYGVKD. CDR3 sequence: CAISDAGDTGELFF.

The chain combines TRBV20-1 with TRBJ2-2; as DNA is missing, the TRBD2 call by TCRdb cannot be tested. The length of the CDR3 is 15 residues. Germline CDR1 is DFQATT and CDR2 is SNEGSKA (reference sequence). The CDR3 reads CSARDPGLATGELFF.

This chain connects TRBV19 to TRBJ2-2; TCRdb returns TRBD1, unconfirmable since there is no DNA. The germline gives CDR1 LNHDA, CDR2 SQIVND (reference sequence). The CDR3 is 15 amino acids. The CDR3 sequence: CASTRDSQHTGELFF.

This clonotype is called large based on its frequency. This chain links TRBV7-2 with TRBJ2-1; with no DNA, the TCRdb D assignment of TRBD1 cannot be verified. This CDR3 has 14 residues. Germline-derived CDR1 and CDR2 are SGHTA and FQGNSA. The CDR3 loop reads CASSFPGQYNEQFF. Using reference TRBV7-2 and TRBJ2-1 for the parts outside the CDR3, the full variable domain is GAGVSQSPSNKVTEKGKDVELRCDPISGHTALYWYRQSLGQGLEFLIYFQGNSAPDKSGLPSDRFSAERTGGSVSTLTIQRTQQEDSAVYLCASSFPGQYNEQFFGPGTRLTVL.

This clonotype is deemed medium-sized by its frequency. The rearrangement joins TRBV6-5 to TRBJ1-2; the D gene TCRdb calls, TRBD1, cannot be checked with no DNA. CDR1 is MNHEY, CDR2 SVGAGI, per germline. This CDR3 region has 15 residues. The CDR3 here is CASSYSTGGGYGYTF.

This clonotype is identified as medium-sized from frequency. J is TRBJ1-2 and V is TRBV6-5; TCRdb indicates TRBD1, and absent DNA this call remains unverified. The CDR3 sequence is 15 residues long. Germline V gene data show CDR1 as MNHEY and CDR2 as SVGAGI. CDR3 protein: CAIRQGGPANYGYTF.

This chain's CDR3 is CASSLAGGGGRNEQFF. The rearrangement joins TRBV7-2 to TRBJ2-1; TCRdb calls TRBD2, which cannot be checked without DNA. The CDR3 contains 16 residues. CDR1 is SGHTA and CDR2 is FQGNSA in the germline V gene.

This clonotype shows up as medium-sized (0.01 to 0.1%) by frequency. This chain uses TRBV9 with TRBJ2-1; TCRdb gives TRBD2 as the D gene, but with no DNA this cannot be confirmed. The CDR3 consists of 16 residues. The V gene's germline CDR1 is SGDLS and CDR2 YYNGEE. The chain's CDR3 is CASSVGDAGGRDEQFF.

CDR3 protein: CASSLPEGGGEQFF. This chain links TRBV7-3 with TRBJ2-1; with no DNA, the TCRdb D assignment of TRBD1 cannot be verified. Germline assignment: CDR1 SGHTA and CDR2 FQGTGA. The CDR3 length is 14 residues. The full variable domain, its missing parts supplied by reference TRBV7-3 and TRBJ2-1, is GAGVSQTPSNKVTEKGKYVELRCDPISGHTALYWYRQSLGQGPEFLIYFQGTGAADDSGLPNDRFFAVRPEGSVSTLKIQRTERGDSAVYLCASSLPEGGGEQFFGPGTRLTVL.

This clonotype ranks as medium-sized (0.01 to 0.1%) in terms of frequency. This chain uses TRBV27 with TRBJ1-5; TCRdb indicates TRBD1, and absent DNA this call remains unverified. CDR1 and CDR2 from the germline V gene are MNHEY and SMNVEV (reference sequence). This CDR3 spans 14 amino acids. The CDR3 reads CASRATGENQPQHF.

This rearrangement joins TRBV7-2 to TRBJ2-1; TCRdb gives TRBD2 as the D gene, but with no DNA this cannot be confirmed. Germline V gene lookup returns CDR1 SGHTA and CDR2 FQGNSA. The CDR3 loop spans 13 amino acids. CDR3 protein: CASSFGLANEQFF.